This T cell receptor (beta chain) was profiled in a study of cytomegalovirus exposure and HLA in healthy donors. Study-level results: A reported reduction in N-insertions relative to the roughly 610-donor mean was seen in an Asian-associated ancestry cluster in a later analysis.

CDR1 and CDR2 (germline): LGHNA, YSLEER. After removal of 0 bases from V and 9 bases from J, the junction contained 9 bases not matched to a gene. The CDR3 contains 17 residues. On this clone: Its antigen remains unidentified.

The PCR employed 60 Vbeta primers together with 13 Jbeta primers. Here immunoSEQ multiplex PCR was the method, and the copy in TCRdb shows in-frame clones only, minus some. The record lists some 76,000 clones, of which the ten most abundant hold 2.4%. Specimen: PBMCs. The chain combines TRBV4-3 with TRBJ2-1; 12 bases are a match to TRBD1. The TCR sequence derives from a female donor in good health and CMV-seropositive. CDR3 in DNA: TGCGCCAGCAGCCAAGAGGGGGGGCGGGACAGGGGGCTTGAGCAGTTCTTC. It yields the protein CASSQEGGRDRGLEQFF.